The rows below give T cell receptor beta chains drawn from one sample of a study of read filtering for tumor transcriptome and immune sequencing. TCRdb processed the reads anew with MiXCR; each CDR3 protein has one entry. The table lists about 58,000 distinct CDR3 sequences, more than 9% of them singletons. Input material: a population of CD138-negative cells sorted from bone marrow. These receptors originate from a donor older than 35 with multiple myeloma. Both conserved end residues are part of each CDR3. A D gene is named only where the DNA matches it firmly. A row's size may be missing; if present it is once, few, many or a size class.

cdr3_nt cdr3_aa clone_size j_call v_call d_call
TGCAGCGTCGGGGGGGGAGTCGATAAGAGCACAGATACGCAGTATTTT CSVGGGVDKSTDTQYF many TRBJ2-3 TRBV29-1 TRBD2
TGTGCCAGCAGTGATAGGAGGGAGGATGAAAAACTGTTTTTT CASSDRREDEKLFF many TRBJ1-4 TRBV2 .
TGTGCCAGCTCACCACCGCAGTACAATGAGCAGTTCTTC CASSPPQYNEQFF many TRBJ2-1 TRBV18 .
TGTGCCAGCAGTGATGGGCGGGGGGGCTTCGAGCAGTACTTC CASSDGRGGFEQYF many TRBJ2-7 TRBV2 TRBD2
TGTGCCAGCAGGACAGCCCAAGAGACCCAGTACTTC CASRTAQETQYF many TRBJ2-5 TRBV7-9 .
TGCAGTGCAGGGAGGGGGTCGAACAATTCACCCCTCCACTTT CSAGRGSNNSPLHF many TRBJ1-6 TRBV20-1 .
TGTGCCAGCAGTAGGGGGACAGGGCGAGAGCAGTTCTTC CASSRGTGREQFF many TRBJ2-1 TRBV27 TRBD1
TGCAGTGCTCGGACTCTTGCGATGAACACTGAAGCTTTCTTT CSARTLAMNTEAFF few TRBJ1-1 TRBV20-1 .
TGCAGCGTCCCCGGGACAGGGTTAAACGAGCAGTACTTC CSVPGTGLNEQYF many TRBJ2-7 TRBV29-1 TRBD1
TGCAGTGCTGGACAGGGAAGGGGCAATCAGCCCCAGCATTTT CSAGQGRGNQPQHF many TRBJ1-5 TRBV20-1 TRBD1
TGTGCCAGCAGTTACTCGGGCTTTGGGAAGCACACCCTTAGCGGGGGGGTGAGCTTC CASSYSGFGKHTLSGGVSF many TRBJ2-1 TRBV6-5 TRBD2
TGCGCCAGCAGCTTGGGGAAGTGGCAGCCCCAGCATTTT CASSLGKWQPQHF . TRBJ1-5 TRBV5-1 .
TGTGCCAGCAGCTTAAAGGGAGCCCCCGAGCAGTACTTC CASSLKGAPEQYF many TRBJ2-7 TRBV7-2 .
TGTGCCAGCAGCCCCGTTCCAGGTAGCAATCAGCCCCAGCATTTT CASSPVPGSNQPQHF many TRBJ1-5 TRBV7-8 .
TGCGCCAGCAGTCAATCATCCGGGACAGGATGGAACGACTATGTCTACACCTTC CASSQSSGTGWNDYVYTF . TRBJ1-2 TRBV23-1 TRBD1
TGTGCCAGCAGAGGAACACCGGCCTACGAGCAGTACTTC CASRGTPAYEQYF many TRBJ2-7 TRBV2 .
TGCGCCAGCAGGGACAGCCGAGGGAGGAACACTGAAGCTTTCTTT CASRDSRGRNTEAFF many TRBJ1-1 TRBV10-2 .
TGCGCCAGCAGCTTGGTACAGTCCTACGAGCAGTACTTC CASSLVQSYEQYF many TRBJ2-7 TRBV5-1 .
TGTGCCAGCTCACCACCTCGTAGCCCCTACGAGCAGTACTTC CASSPPRSPYEQYF many TRBJ2-7 TRBV18 .
TGTGCCAGCTCCTTACGGCTAGCGGGGGATGACGAGCAGTACTTC CASSLRLAGDDEQYF few TRBJ2-7 TRBV18 TRBD2
TGTGCCAGCAGCCCCCCATTCCGGCTCGGAAACATTCAGTACTTC CASSPPFRLGNIQYF . TRBJ2-4 TRBV7-9 .
TGTGCCAGCAGTCCAGGTTTAGGGACAGGGATAGCCAAAAACATTCAGTACTTC CASSPGLGTGIAKNIQYF many TRBJ2-4 TRBV12-3/TRBV12-4 TRBD1
TGCAGTGCTAGGGGGCACAGCAGACTGATCTCCTACGAGCAGTACTTC CSARGHSRLISYEQYF many TRBJ2-7 TRBV20-1 .
TGTGCCAGCAGCCAAGTCGAGGGGCAGGAAAAACTGTTTTTT CASSQVEGQEKLFF many TRBJ1-4 TRBV3-1 .
TGTGCCAGCCGCTTGTTTGAGGTCGCAACTGAAGCTTTCTTT CASRLFEVATEAFF many TRBJ1-1 TRBV5-6 .
TGTGCCACCAGTGATTTAGGGACCGGGACAGGGTCGTCCGGGGAGCTGTTTTTT CATSDLGTGTGSSGELFF . TRBJ2-2 TRBV24-1 TRBD1
TGTGCCAGCAGCTACTCCTCCCGACAGGCAAGGTACTACAATGAGCAGTTCTTC CASSYSSRQARYYNEQFF many TRBJ2-1 TRBV12-3/TRBV12-4 .
TGTGCCAGCAGCTCGGACAGGGAAAGAGGGGGTGAAAAACTGTTTTTT CASSSDRERGGEKLFF many TRBJ1-4 TRBV27 TRBD1
TGCAGTGCTAGAGATTCCGAGGACAGTTATAATTCACCCCTCCACTTT CSARDSEDSYNSPLHF many TRBJ1-6 TRBV20-1 .
TGCGCCAGCAGCCAAGCTAGCGGGGGGACCGGGGAGCTGTTTTTT CASSQASGGTGELFF many TRBJ2-2 TRBV4-1 TRBD2
TGTGCCATCAGTGACCCGGGACTAGCTAATGAGCAGTTCTTC CAISDPGLANEQFF many TRBJ2-1 TRBV10-3 TRBD2
TGTGCCAGTTCCCATCCCCCGCGCGGAAGCAACTATGGCTACACCTTC CASSHPPRGSNYGYTF many TRBJ1-2 TRBV19 .
TGTGCCAGCAGTTGGGACAGAGGTAATGAAAAACTGTTTTTT CASSWDRGNEKLFF many TRBJ1-4 TRBV2 TRBD1
TGTGCCAGCAGCTGGGGGCCGGGGGCTAATGAGCAGTTCTTC CASSWGPGANEQFF many TRBJ2-1 TRBV5-6 .
TGTGCCAGCAGCCAGGACGCTGCCTACAATGGCCAGTTCTTC CASSQDAAYNGQFF . TRBJ2-1 TRBV14 .
TGTGCCAGCAGTCTAGGGACAGGGATGAACACTGAAGCTTTCTTT CASSLGTGMNTEAFF many TRBJ1-1 TRBV6-5 TRBD1
TGCAGTGCTAGAGATGGGACAGGGTTTTTGCAGCCCCAGCATTTT CSARDGTGFLQPQHF many TRBJ1-5 TRBV20-1 TRBD1
TGTGCCAGCAGCTTAAAGAGTGGACAGGGGCTTGAAAAACTGTTTTTT CASSLKSGQGLEKLFF many TRBJ1-4 TRBV7-9 TRBD1
TGCAGTGCTGGGGACAGCCAGAACACTGAAGCTTTCTTT CSAGDSQNTEAFF many TRBJ1-1 TRBV20-1 TRBD1
TGTGCCATCAGTCTCAGCGCGAACACCGGGGAGCTGTTTTTT CAISLSANTGELFF many TRBJ2-2 TRBV10-3 .
TGTGCCTGGACCCGGGACGAGGGGAGGTCTGGGGTCAACGTCCTGACTTTC CAWTRDEGRSGVNVLTF . TRBJ2-6 TRBV30 .
TGTGCCAGCAGCACAAAAAACAGGGGTGAAGCTTTCTTT CASSTKNRGEAFF many TRBJ1-1 TRBV7-9 TRBD1
TGTGCCAGCAGTTTAATGAGCGGCGAGCAGTACTTC CASSLMSGEQYF many TRBJ2-7 TRBV27 .
TGTGCCAGTACGGACAGATATAGCAATCAGCCCCAGCATTTT CASTDRYSNQPQHF . TRBJ1-5 TRBV19 .
TGCAGCGTTGCCAAACACGGGGGAGGTGGTACTGAAGCTTTCTTT CSVAKHGGGGTEAFF many TRBJ1-1 TRBV29-1 .
TGTGCCAGCAACCGGCAGCTCGGCTACGAGCAGTACTTC CASNRQLGYEQYF . TRBJ2-7 TRBV14 .
TGCGCCAGCAGCTTGGGTCCTGGGGCAGATACGCAGTATTTT CASSLGPGADTQYF many TRBJ2-3 TRBV5-1 .
TGTGCCAGCAGCCCCCGGGGGGCCTACGAGCAGTACTTC CASSPRGAYEQYF many TRBJ2-7 TRBV7-8 TRBD2
TGTGCCGTCAGTGAGTCGGTGGCCCCCTACGAGCAGTACTTC CAVSESVAPYEQYF . TRBJ2-7 TRBV10-3 .